The rows below give T cell receptor beta chains drawn from one sample of a study of T cells in Graves' hyperthyroidism and ophthalmopathy. TCRdb processed the multiplex PCR reads anew with MiXCR; each CDR3 protein has one entry. This sample has about 580,000 distinct CDR3 sequences, with around 46% found just once. Sample: peripheral blood or thyroid tissue (not recorded which). The receptors were sampled from a woman between 18 and 29 years old with Graves' hyperthyroidism. CDR3s include the opening cysteine and the closing phenylalanine or tryptophan. Fields, in order: J gene, V gene, clone size, CDR3 protein. Expanded clones are given a class, and other clones once, few, many or no size at all.

j_gene: TRBJ1-6
v_gene: TRBV7-2
abundance: -
CDR3aa: CASSPPQGSYNSPLHF

j_gene: TRBJ2-7
v_gene: TRBV4-1
abundance: many
CDR3aa: CASSQRVGEVNYEQYF

j_gene: TRBJ2-5
v_gene: TRBV10-3
abundance: -
CDR3aa: CAISEPSGLETQYF

j_gene: TRBJ1-2
v_gene: TRBV24-1
abundance: few
CDR3aa: CATSDSRTGRGYTF

j_gene: TRBJ2-5
v_gene: TRBV15
abundance: -
CDR3aa: CATTLATGGAETQYF

j_gene: TRBJ2-3
v_gene: TRBV20-1
abundance: many
CDR3aa: CSASSAGESTDTQYF

j_gene: TRBJ2-3
v_gene: TRBV2
abundance: few
CDR3aa: CASKGPPDTQYF

j_gene: TRBJ1-5
v_gene: TRBV20-1
abundance: many
CDR3aa: CSASVTHGGNQPQHF

j_gene: TRBJ2-1
v_gene: TRBV7-9
abundance: -
CDR3aa: CASGTGGDEQFF

j_gene: TRBJ2-7
v_gene: TRBV15
abundance: few
CDR3aa: CASSQWTGTGWDNEQYF

j_gene: TRBJ2-2
v_gene: TRBV6-4
abundance: -
CDR3aa: CASSDGSGELFF

j_gene: TRBJ1-2
v_gene: TRBV20-1
abundance: -
CDR3aa: CSERAGNYGYTF

j_gene: TRBJ2-7
v_gene: TRBV5-1
abundance: -
CDR3aa: CASSPWLAGDHEQYF

j_gene: TRBJ2-7
v_gene: TRBV2
abundance: many
CDR3aa: CASSEDPEAYEQYF

j_gene: TRBJ1-5
v_gene: TRBV19
abundance: many
CDR3aa: CASTPPGQNQPQHF

j_gene: TRBJ1-2
v_gene: TRBV13
abundance: many
CDR3aa: CASSLDRTYGYTF

j_gene: TRBJ2-7
v_gene: TRBV3-1
abundance: few
CDR3aa: CASSLLGTGGLEQYF

j_gene: TRBJ1-4
v_gene: TRBV18
abundance: many
CDR3aa: CASSPNRDELFF

j_gene: -
v_gene: TRBV2
abundance: -
CDR3aa: CASSGGRGGDEQYF

j_gene: TRBJ2-7
v_gene: TRBV13
abundance: -
CDR3aa: CASSFDGEEQYF

j_gene: TRBJ1-1
v_gene: TRBV6-1
abundance: -
CDR3aa: CASSEGQRLMNTEAFF

j_gene: TRBJ1-6
v_gene: TRBV7-2
abundance: many
CDR3aa: CASSSYPGTVNSPLHF

j_gene: TRBJ2-1
v_gene: TRBV20-1
abundance: -
CDR3aa: CSARGISGSYNEQFF

j_gene: TRBJ1-5
v_gene: TRBV4-1
abundance: -
CDR3aa: CASSQSYLGGSNQPQHF

j_gene: TRBJ1-5
v_gene: TRBV27
abundance: few
CDR3aa: CASSLTVDRNSNQPQHF

j_gene: TRBJ2-5
v_gene: TRBV11-2
abundance: -
CDR3aa: CASSYGGSNQPQYF

j_gene: TRBJ2-6
v_gene: TRBV7-3
abundance: many
CDR3aa: CASSDRGTGANVLTF

j_gene: TRBJ1-4
v_gene: TRBV7-9
abundance: -
CDR3aa: CASSRGTDEKLFF

j_gene: TRBJ1-2
v_gene: TRBV5-1
abundance: -
CDR3aa: CASSQDRANGYTF

j_gene: TRBJ2-7
v_gene: TRBV20-1
abundance: -
CDR3aa: CSARAAAGQGPYEQYF

j_gene: TRBJ1-1
v_gene: TRBV29-1
abundance: many
CDR3aa: CSVLDGLNTEAFF

j_gene: TRBJ1-6
v_gene: TRBV7-2
abundance: -
CDR3aa: CASSPRLGDYNSPLHF

j_gene: TRBJ2-2
v_gene: TRBV2
abundance: many
CDR3aa: CASSVTNGNLNTGELFF

j_gene: TRBJ1-3
v_gene: TRBV11-1
abundance: -
CDR3aa: CASSLLSSGNAIYF

j_gene: TRBJ1-2
v_gene: TRBV10-3
abundance: many
CDR3aa: CAISVDRGYGYTF

j_gene: TRBJ1-6
v_gene: TRBV24-1
abundance: many
CDR3aa: CATNTRAGDDSPLHF

j_gene: TRBJ1-5
v_gene: TRBV24-1
abundance: many
CDR3aa: CAPDGLNSNQPQHF

j_gene: TRBJ1-5
v_gene: TRBV4-2
abundance: -
CDR3aa: CASSQNWGRMNQPQHF

j_gene: TRBJ1-4
v_gene: TRBV27
abundance: many
CDR3aa: CASGNPREKLFF

j_gene: TRBJ1-1
v_gene: TRBV20-1
abundance: many
CDR3aa: CSARSREDPEAFF

j_gene: TRBJ1-6
v_gene: TRBV18
abundance: few
CDR3aa: CASSPGTTGGSPLHF

j_gene: TRBJ2-5
v_gene: TRBV24-1
abundance: once
CDR3aa: CATRADRGLGETQYF

j_gene: TRBJ1-4
v_gene: TRBV20-1
abundance: -
CDR3aa: CSARAGTTTNEKLFF

j_gene: TRBJ2-3
v_gene: TRBV20-1
abundance: few
CDR3aa: CSASTGPQDTQYF

j_gene: TRBJ2-1
v_gene: TRBV29-1
abundance: -
CDR3aa: CSVEDITYNEQFF

j_gene: TRBJ2-7
v_gene: TRBV5-6
abundance: -
CDR3aa: CASNRKRGLSYEQYF

j_gene: TRBJ2-2
v_gene: TRBV2
abundance: few
CDR3aa: CASSENPRGELTGELFF

j_gene: TRBJ1-4
v_gene: TRBV13
abundance: -
CDR3aa: CASRGEGTNEKLFF

j_gene: TRBJ2-5
v_gene: TRBV12-3/TRBV12-4
abundance: -
CDR3aa: CASSLDRGAGGSAETQYF